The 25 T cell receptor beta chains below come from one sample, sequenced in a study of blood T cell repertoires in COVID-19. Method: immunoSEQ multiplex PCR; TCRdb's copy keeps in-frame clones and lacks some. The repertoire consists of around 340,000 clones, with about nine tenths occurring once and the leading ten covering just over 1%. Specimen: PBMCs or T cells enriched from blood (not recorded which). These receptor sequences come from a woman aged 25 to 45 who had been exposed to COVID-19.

This chain's CDR3 is CASSLALRTGGAEKLFF. CDR3 nucleotide sequence: TGCGCCAGCAGCTTGGCTTTAAGGACAGGGGGCGCAGAAAAACTGTTTTTT. V gene TRBV5-1 combines with J gene TRBJ1-4, with TRBD1 matching over 11 bases. With 0 bases clipped from V and 8 bases from J, the junction kept 9 bases outside the gene matches. Per germline, CDR1 SGHRS and CDR2 YFSETQ. The CDR3 totals 17 residues.

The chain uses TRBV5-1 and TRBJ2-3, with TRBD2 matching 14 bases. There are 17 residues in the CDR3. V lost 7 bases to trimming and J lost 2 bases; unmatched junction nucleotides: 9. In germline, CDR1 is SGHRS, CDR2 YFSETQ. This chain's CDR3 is CASQKTSGREFTDTQYF. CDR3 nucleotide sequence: TGCGCCAGCCAAAAGACTAGCGGGAGGGAATTCACAGATACGCAGTATTTT.

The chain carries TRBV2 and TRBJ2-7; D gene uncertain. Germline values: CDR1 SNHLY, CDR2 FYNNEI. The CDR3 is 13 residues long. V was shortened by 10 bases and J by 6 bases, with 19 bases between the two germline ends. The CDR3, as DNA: TGTGCCACCCGACTCTACAACGTCGGCGAGCAGTACTTC. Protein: CATRLYNVGEQYF.

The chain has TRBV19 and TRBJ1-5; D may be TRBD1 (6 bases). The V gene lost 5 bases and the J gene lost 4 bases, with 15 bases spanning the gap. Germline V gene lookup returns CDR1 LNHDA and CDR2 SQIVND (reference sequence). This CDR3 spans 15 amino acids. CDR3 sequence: CASSPGQRQNQPQHF. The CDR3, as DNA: TGTGCCAGTAGTCCCGGACAGCGACAAAATCAGCCCCAGCATTTT.

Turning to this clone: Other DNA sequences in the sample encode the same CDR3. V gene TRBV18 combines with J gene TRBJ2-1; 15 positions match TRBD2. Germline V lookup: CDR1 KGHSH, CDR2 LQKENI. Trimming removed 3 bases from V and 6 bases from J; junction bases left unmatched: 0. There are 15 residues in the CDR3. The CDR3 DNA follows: TGTGCCAGCTCACCGGGACTAGCGGGAGGCAATGAGCAGTTCTTC. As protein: CASSPGLAGGNEQFF.

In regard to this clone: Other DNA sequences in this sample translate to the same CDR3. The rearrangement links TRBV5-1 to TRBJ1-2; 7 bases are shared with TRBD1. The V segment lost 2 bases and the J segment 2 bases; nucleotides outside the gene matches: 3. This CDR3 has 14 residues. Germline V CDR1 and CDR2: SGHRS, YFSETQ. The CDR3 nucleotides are TGCGCCAGCAGCTTAATGACAGGGAACTATGGCTACACCTTC. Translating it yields CASSLMTGNYGYTF.

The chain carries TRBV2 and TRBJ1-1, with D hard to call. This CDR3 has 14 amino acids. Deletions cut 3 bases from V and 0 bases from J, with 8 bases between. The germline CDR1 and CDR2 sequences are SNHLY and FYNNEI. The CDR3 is CASSETGMNTEAFF. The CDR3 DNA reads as TGTGCCAGCAGTGAGACGGGAATGAACACTGAAGCTTTCTTT.

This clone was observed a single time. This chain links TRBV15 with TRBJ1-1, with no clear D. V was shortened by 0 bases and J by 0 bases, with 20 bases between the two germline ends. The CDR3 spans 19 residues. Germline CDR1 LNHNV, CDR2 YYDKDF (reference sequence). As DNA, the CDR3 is TGTGCCACCAGCAGAGATCAGGAGGCCTCAGCCCTGGTGAACACTGAAGCTTTCTTT. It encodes CATSRDQEASALVNTEAFF. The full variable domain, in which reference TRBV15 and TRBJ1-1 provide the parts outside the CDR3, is DAMVIQNPRYQVTQFGKPVTLSCSQTLNHNVMYWYQQKSSQAPKLLFHYYDKDFNNEADTPDNFQSRRPNTSFCFLDIRSPGLGDTAMYLCATSRDQEASALVNTEAFFGQGTRLTVV.

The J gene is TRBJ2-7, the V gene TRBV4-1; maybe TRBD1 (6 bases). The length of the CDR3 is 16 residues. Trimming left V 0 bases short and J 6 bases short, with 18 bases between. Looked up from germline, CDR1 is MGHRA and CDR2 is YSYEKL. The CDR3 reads CASSQEDWTLGAEQYF. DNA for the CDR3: TGCGCCAGCAGCCAAGAGGACTGGACCCTGGGGGCCGAGCAGTACTTC.

The chain's CDR3 is CASSIDSGRADTEAFF. The CDR3 DNA follows: TGTGCCAGTAGTATAGATTCCGGCAGGGCTGACACTGAAGCTTTCTTT. The chain is built from TRBV19 and TRBJ1-1; possible D gene TRBD1, 5 bases. V lost 0 bases to trimming and J lost 3 bases, with 14 bases between them. This CDR3 is built from 16 residues. Germline V gene data show CDR1 as LNHDA and CDR2 as SQIVND (reference sequence).

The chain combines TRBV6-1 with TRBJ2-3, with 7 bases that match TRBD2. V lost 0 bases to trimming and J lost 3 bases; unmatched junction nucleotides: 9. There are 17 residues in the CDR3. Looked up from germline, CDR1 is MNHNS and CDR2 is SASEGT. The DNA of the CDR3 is TGTGCCAGCAGTGAAGCCCTAACTAGCGTGGGGACAGATACGCAGTATTTT. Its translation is CASSEALTSVGTDTQYF.

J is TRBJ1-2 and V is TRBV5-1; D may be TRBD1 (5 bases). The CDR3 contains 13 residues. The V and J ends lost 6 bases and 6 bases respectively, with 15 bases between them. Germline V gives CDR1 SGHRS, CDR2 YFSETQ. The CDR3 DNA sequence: TGCGCCAGCACGGGGGAGGGACGGCATGGCTACACCTTC. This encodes CASTGEGRHGYTF.

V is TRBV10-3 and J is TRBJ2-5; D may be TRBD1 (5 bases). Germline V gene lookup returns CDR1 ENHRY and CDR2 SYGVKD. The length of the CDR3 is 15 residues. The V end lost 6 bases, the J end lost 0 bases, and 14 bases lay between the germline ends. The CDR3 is CAIRNSKGDQETQYF. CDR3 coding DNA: TGTGCCATCAGAAATTCTAAAGGGGACCAAGAGACCCAGTACTTC.

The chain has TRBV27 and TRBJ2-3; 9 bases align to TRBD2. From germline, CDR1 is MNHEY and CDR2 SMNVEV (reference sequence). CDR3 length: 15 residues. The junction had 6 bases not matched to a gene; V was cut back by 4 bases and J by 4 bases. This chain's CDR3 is CASSWSAGGPDTQYF. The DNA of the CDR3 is TGTGCCAGCAGTTGGTCGGCGGGAGGGCCAGATACGCAGTATTTT.

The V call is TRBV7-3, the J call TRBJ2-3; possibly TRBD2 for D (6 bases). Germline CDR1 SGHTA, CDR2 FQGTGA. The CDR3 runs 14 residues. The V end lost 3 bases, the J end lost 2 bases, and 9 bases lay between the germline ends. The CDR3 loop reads CASSLAGITDTQYF. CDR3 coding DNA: TGTGCCAGCAGCTTGGCGGGAATCACAGATACGCAGTATTTT.

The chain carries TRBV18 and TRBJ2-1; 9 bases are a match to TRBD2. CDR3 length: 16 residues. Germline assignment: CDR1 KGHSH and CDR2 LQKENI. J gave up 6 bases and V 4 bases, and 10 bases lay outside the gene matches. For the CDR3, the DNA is TGTGCCAGCTCACTGGGCGGCGGGAGGGCCCCCAATGAGCAGTTCTTC. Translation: CASSLGGGRAPNEQFF.

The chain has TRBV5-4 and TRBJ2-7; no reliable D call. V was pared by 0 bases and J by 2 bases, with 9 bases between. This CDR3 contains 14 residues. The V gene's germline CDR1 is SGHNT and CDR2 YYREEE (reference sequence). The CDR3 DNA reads TGTGCCAGCAGCTTGGGGCGGAGACCCTACGAGCAGTACTTC. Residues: CASSLGRRPYEQYF.

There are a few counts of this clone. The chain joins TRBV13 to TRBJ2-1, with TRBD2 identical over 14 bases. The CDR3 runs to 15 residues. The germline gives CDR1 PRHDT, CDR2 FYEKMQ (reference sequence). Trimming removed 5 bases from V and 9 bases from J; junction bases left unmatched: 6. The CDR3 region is CASSQTSGRAGEQFF. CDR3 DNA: TGTGCCAGCAGCCAGACTAGCGGGAGGGCAGGTGAGCAGTTCTTC.

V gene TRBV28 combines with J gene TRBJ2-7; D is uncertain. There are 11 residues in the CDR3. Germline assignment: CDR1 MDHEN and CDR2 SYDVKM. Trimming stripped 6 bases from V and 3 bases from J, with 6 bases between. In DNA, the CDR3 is TGTGCCAGCAGGACAAACTACGAGCAGTACTTC. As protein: CASRTNYEQYF.

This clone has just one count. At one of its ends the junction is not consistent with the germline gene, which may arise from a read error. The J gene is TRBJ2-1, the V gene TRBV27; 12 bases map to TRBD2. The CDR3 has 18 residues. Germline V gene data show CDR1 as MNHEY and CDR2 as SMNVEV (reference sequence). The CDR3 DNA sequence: TGTGCCAGCAGTCTATCCGGACTAGCGGGATGGACATATGGTGAGCAGTTCTTC. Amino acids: CASSLSGLAGWTYGEQFF.

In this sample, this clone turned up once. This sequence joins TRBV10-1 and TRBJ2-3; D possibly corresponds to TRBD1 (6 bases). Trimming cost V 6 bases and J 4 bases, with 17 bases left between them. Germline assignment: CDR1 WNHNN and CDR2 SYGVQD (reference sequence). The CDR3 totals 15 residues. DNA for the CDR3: TGCGCCAGCAGCCAAGGACAGAGTCCCGCAGATACGCAGTATTTT. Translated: CASSQGQSPADTQYF.

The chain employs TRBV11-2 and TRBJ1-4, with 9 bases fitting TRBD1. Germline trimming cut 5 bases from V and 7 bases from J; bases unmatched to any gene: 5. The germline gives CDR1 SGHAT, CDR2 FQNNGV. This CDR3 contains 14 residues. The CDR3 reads CASSLGTGIEKLFF. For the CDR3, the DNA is TGTGCCAGCAGCCTTGGGACAGGGATTGAAAAACTGTTTTTT.

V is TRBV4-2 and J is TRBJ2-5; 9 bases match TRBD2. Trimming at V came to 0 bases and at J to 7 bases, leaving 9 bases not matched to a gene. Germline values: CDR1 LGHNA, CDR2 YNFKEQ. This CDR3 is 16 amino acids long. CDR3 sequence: CASSQEGLAGIRTQYF. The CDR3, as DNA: TGTGCCAGCAGCCAAGAGGGGCTAGCGGGAATTCGGACCCAGTACTTC.

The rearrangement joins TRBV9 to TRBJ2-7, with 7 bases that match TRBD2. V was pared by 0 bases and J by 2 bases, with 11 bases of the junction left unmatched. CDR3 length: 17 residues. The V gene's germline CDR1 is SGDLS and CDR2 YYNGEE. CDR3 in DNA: TGTGCCAGCAGCGTAGGCGCTAGCGGAGCCCACCCCTACGAGCAGTACTTC. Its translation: CASSVGASGAHPYEQYF.

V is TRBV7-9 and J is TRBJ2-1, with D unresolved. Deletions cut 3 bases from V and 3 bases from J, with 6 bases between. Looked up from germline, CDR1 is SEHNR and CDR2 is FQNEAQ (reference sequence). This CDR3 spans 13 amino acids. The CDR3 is CASSFTGYNEQFF. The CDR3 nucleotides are TGTGCCAGCAGCTTTACGGGCTACAATGAGCAGTTCTTC.